Below, 6 T cell receptor beta chains from the same sample are listed, as sequenced in a study of cytomegalovirus exposure and HLA in healthy donors. The study ran its PCR with 60 Vbeta and 13 Jbeta primers. The data were produced by immunoSEQ multiplex PCR, yet TCRdb's version contains in-frame clones alone and is incomplete. This repertoire shows around 130,000 clones, 75% found once; its top ten account for about 3.4%. Specimen: PBMCs. The origin of the receptors is a man aged 25-45 years in good health and CMV-seronegative.

The chain carries TRBV2 and TRBJ1-3; 8 nucleotides line up with TRBD1. Germline CDR1 reads SNHLY; CDR2 reads FYNNEI. CDR3 size: 15 residues. The ends lost 2 bases at V and 4 bases at J; junction bases unmatched: 4. CDR3 in amino acids: CASSELRTGGNTIYF. The CDR3 region has the DNA TGTGCCAGCAGTGAACTCCGGACAGGGGGAAACACCATATATTTT.

V gene TRBV5-3 combines with J gene TRBJ1-2; 12 bases are a match to TRBD1. TRBV5-3 is designated an ORF whose function remains uncertain. Trimming removed 4 bases from V and 7 bases from J; junction bases left unmatched: 5. This CDR3 spans 14 amino acids. The CDR3 region has the DNA TGTGCCAGAAGCCCCGGGACAGGGGGCTCTGGCTACACCTTC. As protein: CARSPGTGGSGYTF.

This clone was recorded only once. The rearrangement joins TRBV15 to TRBJ1-2, with D maybe TRBD1 (5 bases). The CDR3 contains 15 residues. Trimming took off 0 bases at V and 5 bases at J, with 13 bases between the two ends. The V gene's germline CDR1 is LNHNV and CDR2 YYDKDF (reference sequence). CDR3 protein: CATSRDLQGFYGYTF. CDR3 DNA: TGTGCCACCAGCAGAGACTTGCAGGGCTTTTATGGCTACACCTTC.

This chain connects TRBV19 to TRBJ1-1, with D tentatively TRBD1 (6 bases). Trimming stripped 10 bases from V and 4 bases from J, with 22 bases between. The CDR3 has 15 amino acids. In germline, CDR1 is LNHDA, CDR2 SQIVND (reference sequence). The CDR3 coding sequence is TGTGCCACACAAAAACAGGGTTCGATTTCCACTGAAGCTTTCTTT. Its translation is CATQKQGSISTEAFF.

This chain uses TRBV6-1 with TRBJ1-3; TRBD1 matches at 9 bases. The germline gives CDR1 MNHNS, CDR2 SASEGT. The V segment lost 4 bases and the J segment 2 bases; nucleotides outside the gene matches: 3. The CDR3 runs 15 residues. CDR3 DNA: TGTGCCAGCAGTGCGCGGACAGGGGCTGGAAACACCATATATTTT. It translates to CASSARTGAGNTIYF.

This clone has more than one count but fewer than ten. The chain is built from TRBV9 and TRBJ2-7, with 9 bases identical to TRBD1. Germline CDR1 is SGDLS and CDR2 is YYNGEE. Germline trimming cut 4 bases from V and 6 bases from J; bases unmatched to any gene: 2. This CDR3 has 12 amino acids. The CDR3 region has the DNA TGTGCCAGCAGCTTGACAGGGGGCGAGCAGTACTTC. It encodes CASSLTGGEQYF.